The 24 T cell receptor beta chains in this list originate from one sample, sequenced in a study of human T cells and chemical hapten exposure. As for time point: patch test 3, about 24 weeks after DPC sensitization. Indicated treatment: therapeutic diphenylcyclopropenone sensitization with weekly scalp DPC. TCRdb passed the RACE reads through MiXCR, listing each CDR3 protein once. In the table there are more than 150,000 distinct CDR3 sequences, about 25% of which are singletons. Specimen: whole blood, collected in connection with sensitization to the hapten diphenylcyclopropenone (DPC). These receptor sequences come from a woman in her 40s with alopecia areata. Some clones in this sample may be carry-over from other donors' samples.

DNA for the CDR3: TGCGCCAGCACGGTGGGGACGAACACCGGGGAGCTGTTTTTT. Protein product: CASTVGTNTGELFF. The chain recombines TRBV5-1 with TRBJ2-2, with unresolved D. The germline V and J ends were trimmed by 6 bases and 0 bases, with 9 bases remaining between them. The germline V gene has CDR1 SGHRS and CDR2 YFSETQ. CDR3 length: 14 residues. The full variable domain, rest sourced from reference TRBV5-1 and TRBJ2-2, is KAGVTQTPRYLIKTRGQQVTLSCSPISGHRSVSWYQQTPGQGLQFLFEYFSETQRNKGNFPGRFSGRQFSNSRSEMNVSTLELGDSALYLCASTVGTNTGELFFGEGSRLTVL.

The gene calls are TRBV27 and TRBJ2-2; D unclear. Germline V lookup: CDR1 MNHEY, CDR2 SMNVEV (reference sequence). This CDR3 has 15 amino acids. V was pared by 8 bases and J by 2 bases, with 15 bases between. The chain's CDR3 is CASSIGQINTGELFF. CDR3 nucleotide sequence: TGTGCCAGCTCGATCGGCCAGATAAACACCGGGGAGCTGTTTTTT.

This clonotype appeared a few times. This rearrangement joins TRBV28 to TRBJ2-7; tentative D call: TRBD2 (6 bases). V lost 5 bases, J lost 2 bases, and 7 bases lay in between. Germline V lookup: CDR1 MDHEN, CDR2 SYDVKM. The CDR3 is 12 residues long. CDR3 loop: CASSAGTYEQYF. The DNA of the CDR3 is TGTGCCAGCAGTGCGGGAACCTACGAGCAGTACTTC.

V is TRBV7-8 and J is TRBJ2-5; TRBD2 matches 7 bases. CDR1 SGHVS and CDR2 FQNEAQ come from the germline V gene. V trimming: 3 bases; J trimming: 7 bases; junction bases outside the gene matches: 8. The CDR3 is 14 residues long. CDR3 nucleotide sequence: TGTGCCAGCAGCTTTAATTCGGGGAGGGGGACCCAGTACTTC. As protein: CASSFNSGRGTQYF.

CDR3 sequence reads: CASSSSGRGGEQFF. The CDR3 nucleotides read TGTGCCAGCAGTTCTAGCGGGAGAGGTGGTGAGCAGTTCTTC. The gene calls are TRBV12-3 or TRBV12-4 and TRBJ2-1; 10 bases map to TRBD2. The CDR3 contains 14 residues. V was pared by 4 bases and J by 9 bases, with 6 bases of the junction left unmatched.

This clonotype was seen a handful of times. The chain joins TRBV7-8 to TRBJ2-2; D is unclear. The CDR3 runs 13 residues. Trimming took off 1 base at V and 6 bases at J, with 6 bases between the two ends. The germline gives CDR1 SGHVS, CDR2 FQNEAQ. The CDR3 nucleotides read TGTGCCAGCAGCTTAGGAAATTCCGGGGAGCTGTTTTTT. Its protein is CASSLGNSGELFF.

This chain links TRBV28 with TRBJ1-1; the D gene is possibly TRBD1 (6 bases). CDR1 and CDR2 (germline): MDHEN, SYDVKM. V lost 2 bases and J lost 7, with 8 bases in between. This CDR3 is built from 12 residues. This CDR3 reads CASSLRGDEAFF. As DNA, the CDR3 is TGTGCCAGCAGTTTAAGGGGGGATGAAGCTTTCTTT.

This clonotype was counted only a few times. J is TRBJ2-7 and V is TRBV7-9; tentatively, D is TRBD1 or TRBD2 (6 bases each). The CDR3 is 12 amino acids. V was cut by 1 base and J by 6 bases, with 7 bases left in between. Per the germline V gene, CDR1 is SEHNR and CDR2 is FQNEAQ (reference sequence). The CDR3 sequence: CASSLEGGEQYF. Written as DNA, the CDR3 is TGTGCCAGCAGCTTAGAGGGGGGCGAGCAGTACTTC.

The J gene is TRBJ1-4, the V gene TRBV6-2 or TRBV6-3; no definite D call. The CDR3 is made up of 13 amino acids. Germline V gene sequence: CDR1 MNHEY, CDR2 SVGEGT. Trimming stripped 0 bases from V and 8 bases from J, with 7 bases between. The CDR3, as DNA: TGTGCCAGCAGTTACTCGTCGGGGGAAAAACTGTTTTTT. Translated, it gives CASSYSSGEKLFF.

This chain links TRBV20-1 with TRBJ2-2; TRBD2 is a possible D gene (7 bases). The V and J ends lost 2 bases and 8 bases respectively, with 12 bases between them. This CDR3 has 13 amino acids. Per the germline V gene, CDR1 is DFQATT and CDR2 is SNEGSKA (reference sequence). CDR3 nucleotide sequence: TGCAGTGCTAGACGGGGGGCGGCAGGGGAGCTGTTTTTT. Translating gives CSARRGAAGELFF.

This clonotype showed up just a few times. The rearrangement uses TRBV3-1 and TRBJ2-4, with 16 bases that match TRBD2. V trimming: 1 base; J trimming: 8 bases; junction bases outside the gene matches: 2. CDR1 and CDR2 from the germline V gene are LGHDT and YNNKEL (reference sequence). The CDR3 runs to 16 residues. In DNA form, the CDR3 reads TGTGCCAGCAGCCAAGGAGGGACTAGCGGGAGGGACATTCAGTACTTC. Translated, it gives CASSQGGTSGRDIQYF.

This clonotype was seen more than once but under ten times. The V gene is TRBV27, the J gene TRBJ2-2; 8 nucleotides match TRBD2. J lost 6 bases, V lost 0 bases, and 0 bases had no gene match. The germline CDR1 and CDR2 sequences are MNHEY and SMNVEV (reference sequence). The CDR3 loop spans 14 amino acids. The CDR3 sequence: CASSLSGGAGELFF. The CDR3 nucleotides read TGTGCCAGCAGTTTATCCGGGGGGGCCGGGGAGCTGTTTTTT.

The chain combines TRBV28 with TRBJ1-5; D unclear. V lost 2 bases and J lost 0, with 8 bases in between. The CDR3 has 15 residues. CDR1 is MDHEN, CDR2 SYDVKM, per germline. DNA for the CDR3: TGTGCCAGCAGTTTAAGCAGTTATAGCAATCAGCCCCAGCATTTT. It translates to CASSLSSYSNQPQHF.

This clonotype was seen just once. V usage is TRBV6-5 and J usage is TRBJ1-1, with a tentative D call TRBD1 (5 bases). V lost 2 bases and J 1 base, leaving 8 bases between the germline ends. The germline CDR1 and CDR2 sequences are MNHEY and SVGAGI. The CDR3 length is 14 residues. Written as DNA, the CDR3 is TGTGCCAGCAGTTACCGACAGCAGAACACTGAAGCTTTCTTT. This translates into CASSYRQQNTEAFF.

The J gene is TRBJ2-2, the V gene TRBV28; 8 bases fit TRBD2. The CDR3 is made up of 15 amino acids. Germline V gene sequence: CDR1 MDHEN, CDR2 SYDVKM. V trimming: 8 bases; J trimming: 0 bases; junction bases outside the gene matches: 5. This CDR3 reads CASLPGGPNTGELFF. The CDR3 DNA reads TGTGCCAGCTTGCCGGGAGGGCCGAACACCGGGGAGCTGTTTTTT.

V usage is TRBV19 and J usage is TRBJ2-3; D remains unclear. Germline loops: CDR1 LNHDA, CDR2 SQIVND (reference sequence). V lost 6 bases and J 3 bases, leaving 13 bases between the germline ends. The CDR3 length is 14 residues. For the CDR3, the DNA is TGTGCCAGTAGGAGTGGTCCTTTGACAGATACGCAGTATTTT. It codes for CASRSGPLTDTQYF.

This clonotype was counted many times. This sequence joins TRBV20-1 and TRBJ2-7, with 7 bases matching TRBD1. The germline CDR1 and CDR2 sequences are DFQATT and SNEGSKA (reference sequence). V shed 3 bases and J 0 bases; nucleotides not matched to a gene: 2. The CDR3 runs to 13 residues. The CDR3 here is CSASDRVSYEQYF. DNA of the CDR3: TGCAGTGCTAGTGACAGGGTCTCCTACGAGCAGTACTTC.

A few counts support this clonotype. The V call is TRBV7-2, the J call TRBJ1-5, with D hard to call. The germline V gene encodes CDR1 SGHTA and CDR2 FQGNSA. This CDR3 has 14 amino acids. The germline V and J ends were trimmed by 1 base and 6 bases, with 10 bases remaining between them. The chain's CDR3 is CASSLGRGGQPQHF. In nucleotides, the CDR3 is TGTGCCAGCAGCTTAGGCAGAGGCGGTCAGCCCCAGCATTTT.

The chain is built from TRBV6-6 and TRBJ2-3; 8 nucleotides match TRBD2. With V trimmed by 3 bases and J by 2 bases, 7 bases remained unmatched. This CDR3 is 16 amino acids long. CDR1 and CDR2 from the germline V gene are MNHNY and SVGAGI (reference sequence). This CDR3 reads CASSYQGSGNTDTQYF. The CDR3 DNA follows: TGTGCCAGCAGTTATCAGGGTAGCGGGAACACAGATACGCAGTATTTT.

This clonotype has only a few counts. The V and J genes are TRBV7-9 and TRBJ1-2; D remains unclear. V was trimmed by 6 bases and J by 4 bases, leaving 12 bases between them. The V gene's germline CDR1 is SEHNR and CDR2 FQNEAQ (reference sequence). This CDR3 comprises 13 residues. The CDR3 sequence is CASRKDSSYGYTF. As DNA, the CDR3 is TGTGCCAGCAGAAAAGACTCCTCCTATGGCTACACCTTC.

The table lists this clonotype with a few counts. The chain has TRBV27 and TRBJ1-5; the D is unclear. The CDR3 spans 13 residues. V shed 4 bases and J shed 6 bases, with 10 bases lying between them. Germline V gene sequence: CDR1 MNHEY, CDR2 SMNVEV (reference sequence). The CDR3 DNA reads TGTGCCAGCAGTTCCTTTGCGGGTCAGCCCCAGCATTTT. Protein product: CASSSFAGQPQHF.

Here the CDR3 DNA reads TGTGCCAGCAGTTACTCAACAGGTCTTAATTCACCCCTCCACTTT. It specifies CASSYSTGLNSPLHF. The chain couples TRBV6-5 to TRBJ1-6, with D perhaps matching TRBD1 (5 bases). The CDR3 is made up of 15 amino acids. The germline CDR1 and CDR2 sequences are MNHEY and SVGAGI. V dropped 0 bases and J dropped 6 bases, with 9 bases sitting between them.

The table lists this clonotype with a few counts. The chain carries TRBV9 and TRBJ1-2, with unresolved D. Germline loops: CDR1 SGDLS, CDR2 YYNGEE. Trimming took off 0 bases at V and 6 bases at J, with 18 bases between the two ends. This CDR3 region has 16 residues. CDR3 in amino acids: CASSVEAHSSINGYTF. CDR3 DNA sequence: TGTGCCAGCAGCGTAGAAGCCCACTCTTCGATCAATGGCTACACCTTC.

Worth noting for this clonotype: A much larger clone differs from this one at a single base, so this may be a read error. The CDR3 DNA sequence: TGTGCCAGCAGCCAGGACAGGAGCTCCTACAATGAGCAGTTCTTC. Translating it yields CASSQDRSSYNEQFF. The chain couples TRBV7-3 to TRBJ2-1, with 7 bases lining up with TRBD1. The CDR3 loop spans 15 amino acids. With V trimmed by 5 bases and J by 0 bases, 4 bases remained unmatched. Germline CDR1 is SGHTA and CDR2 is FQGTGA.